The following is a T cell receptor (beta chain) sequence with its context. This entry is derived from a study of blood T cell repertoires in COVID-19. Study-wide context: The cDNA or gDNA used as material had been derived from T cells, B-cell-depleted T cells, or PBMCs.

Per germline, CDR1 LGHDT and CDR2 YNNKEL (reference sequence). CDR3 length: 13 amino acids. Trimming removed 11 bases from V and 3 bases from J, with 16 bases in between. Authors' analysis steps: Estimates of nucleated cell counts were drawn from the amplification of reference gene primers. Clones were read by immunoSEQ multiplex PCR, and TCRdb kept only the in-frame ones, dropping some. V, J and clone size derive from that table, while D and trimming were established from the DNA sequence. The sample consists of hundreds of thousands of clones, roughly 90% of them appearing once. While infection was still active, Seattle patients were enrolled and then followed longitudinally.

This rearrangement joins TRBV3-1 (or the pseudogene TRBV3-2) to TRBJ1-2; D is perhaps TRBD1 (6 bases). The sequenced sample consisted of peripheral blood. The sequence was collected from a woman in her 40s with COVID-19, enrolled during active disease. The CDR3 sequence: CAAAQQGYYGYTF. The DNA for the CDR3 is TGTGCCGCCGCCCAACAGGGCTACTATGGCTACACCTTC.